These 3 T cell receptor beta chains share one sample of origin, sequenced in a study of blood T cells in healthy people across ages (dated by TCRdb to between 2014 and 2016). Libraries were prepared through 5' RACE. A second PCR of about 6 to 11 cycles was performed with a sample-barcoded 5' primer and a J-beta primer mix. TCRdb reworked the public reads: Q25 trimming with fastp, MiXCR clone assembly, productive beta chains retained. Records with the same CDR3 protein are collapsed into one entry carrying the most frequent genes and DNA. Across this sample there are 1.5 million to 2 million distinct CDR3 sequences, with more than 35% seen only once. Under 25% of the sample comes from the top ten. The sample was blood. All receptors derive from a human donor in good health.

The chain couples TRBV11-3 to TRBJ1-2; maybe TRBD1 (5 bases). Germline values: CDR1 SGHNT, CDR2 YENEEA. The germline V and J ends were trimmed by 0 bases and 1 base, with 15 bases remaining between them. The CDR3 has 17 amino acids. Written as DNA, the CDR3 is TGTGCCAGCAGCTTAGAAGCAAGGACAACGCTTAACTATGGCTACACCTTC. Its protein product is CASSLEARTTLNYGYTF.

The chain combines TRBV9 with TRBJ2-1; D is tentatively TRBD1 or TRBD2 (6 bases each). V lost 4 bases, J lost 10 bases, and 12 bases lay in between. This CDR3 spans 12 amino acids. Germline CDR1 is SGDLS and CDR2 is YYNGEE. CDR3 sequence reads: CASSRLGGEQFF. The CDR3 DNA sequence: TGTGCCAGCAGCCGACTAGGGGGGGAGCAGTTCTTC.

This clonotype was seen repeatedly, ten times or more. The chain joins TRBV7-8 to TRBJ2-7; D is unresolved. Between the trimmed V and J ends, which lost 2 bases and 1 base, there was a span of 15 bases. Germline V gene sequence: CDR1 SGHVS, CDR2 FQNEAQ. This CDR3 has 16 residues. CDR3: CASSLKVSKGSYEQYF. The CDR3 nucleotides read TGTGCCAGCAGCTTAAAAGTCAGCAAGGGTTCCTACGAGCAGTACTTC.